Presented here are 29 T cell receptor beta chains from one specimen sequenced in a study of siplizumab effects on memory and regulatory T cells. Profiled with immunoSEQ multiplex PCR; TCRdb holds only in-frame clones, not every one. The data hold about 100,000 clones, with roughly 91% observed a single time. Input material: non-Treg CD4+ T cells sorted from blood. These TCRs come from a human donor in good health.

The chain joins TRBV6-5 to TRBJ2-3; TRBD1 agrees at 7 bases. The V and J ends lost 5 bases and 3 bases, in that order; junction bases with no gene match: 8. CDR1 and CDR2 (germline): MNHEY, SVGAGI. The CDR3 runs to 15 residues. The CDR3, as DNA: TGTGCCAGCAGTAAAGGGACAGCACAAACAGATACGCAGTATTTT. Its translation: CASSKGTAQTDTQYF.

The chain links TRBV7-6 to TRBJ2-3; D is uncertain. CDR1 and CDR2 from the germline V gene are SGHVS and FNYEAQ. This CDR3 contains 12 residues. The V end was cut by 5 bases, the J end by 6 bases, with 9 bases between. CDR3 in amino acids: CASSPVRDTQYF. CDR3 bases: TGTGCCAGCAGCCCCGTGAGGGATACGCAGTATTTT. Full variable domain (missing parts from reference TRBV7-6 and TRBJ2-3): GAGVSQSPRYKVTKRGQDVALRCDPISGHVSLYWYRQALGQGPEFLTYFNYEAQQDKSGLPNDRFSAERPEGSISTLTIQRTEQRDSAMYRCASSPVRDTQYFGPGTRLTVL.

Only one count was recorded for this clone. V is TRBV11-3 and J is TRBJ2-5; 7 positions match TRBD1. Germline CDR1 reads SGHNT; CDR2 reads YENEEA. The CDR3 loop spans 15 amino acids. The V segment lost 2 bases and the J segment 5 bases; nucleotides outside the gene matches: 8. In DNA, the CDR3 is TGTGCCAGCAGCTTATCCGGACAGGTGGGGGAGACCCAGTACTTC. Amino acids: CASSLSGQVGETQYF.

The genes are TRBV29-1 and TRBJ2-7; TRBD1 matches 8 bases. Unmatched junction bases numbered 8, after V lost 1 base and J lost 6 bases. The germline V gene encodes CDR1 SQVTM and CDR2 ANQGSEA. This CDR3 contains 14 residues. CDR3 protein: CSVEVGQGLFEQYF. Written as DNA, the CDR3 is TGCAGCGTTGAAGTCGGACAGGGTCTGTTCGAGCAGTACTTC.

The CDR3 reads CASSFRGIGGYTF. CDR3 DNA: TGTGCCAGCAGCTTTCGGGGGATCGGCGGCTACACCTTC. V usage is TRBV11-3 and J usage is TRBJ1-2, with D perhaps matching TRBD1 (5 bases). Germline loops: CDR1 SGHNT, CDR2 YENEEA. Between the trimmed V and J ends, which lost 3 bases and 8 bases, there was a span of 13 bases. This CDR3 region has 13 residues.

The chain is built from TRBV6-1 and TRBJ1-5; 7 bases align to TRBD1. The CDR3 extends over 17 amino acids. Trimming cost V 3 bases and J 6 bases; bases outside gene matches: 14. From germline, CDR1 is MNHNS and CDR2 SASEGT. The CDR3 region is CASSDTRQGLAAQPQHF. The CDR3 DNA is TGTGCCAGCAGTGACACCCGACAGGGTTTGGCGGCTCAGCCCCAGCATTTT.

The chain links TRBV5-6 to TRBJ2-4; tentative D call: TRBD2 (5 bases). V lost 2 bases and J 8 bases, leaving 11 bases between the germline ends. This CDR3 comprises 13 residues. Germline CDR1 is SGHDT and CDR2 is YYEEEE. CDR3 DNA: TGTGCCAGCAGCTTTTTTTCCGGGGACATTCAGTACTTC. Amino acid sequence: CASSFFSGDIQYF.

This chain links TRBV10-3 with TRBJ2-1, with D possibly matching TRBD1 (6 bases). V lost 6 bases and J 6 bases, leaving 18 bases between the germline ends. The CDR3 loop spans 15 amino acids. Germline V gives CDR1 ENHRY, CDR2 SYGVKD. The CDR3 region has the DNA TGTGCCATCAGCCAGACAAGGGGGAATAGCAATGAGCAGTTCTTC. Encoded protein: CAISQTRGNSNEQFF.

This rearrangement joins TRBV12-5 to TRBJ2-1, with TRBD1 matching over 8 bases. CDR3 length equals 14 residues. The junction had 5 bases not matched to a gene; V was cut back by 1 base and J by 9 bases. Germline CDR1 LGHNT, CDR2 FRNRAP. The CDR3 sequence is CASGLGQGWREQFF. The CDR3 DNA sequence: TGTGCTAGTGGTTTGGGACAGGGGTGGCGTGAGCAGTTCTTC.

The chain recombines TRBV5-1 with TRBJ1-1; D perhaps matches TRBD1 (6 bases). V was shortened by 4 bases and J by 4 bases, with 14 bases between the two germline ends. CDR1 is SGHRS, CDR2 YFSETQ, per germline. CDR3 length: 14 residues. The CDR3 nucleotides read TGCGCCAGCAGCAGGAGAGGGGGGAGCACTGAAGCTTTCTTT. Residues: CASSRRGGSTEAFF.

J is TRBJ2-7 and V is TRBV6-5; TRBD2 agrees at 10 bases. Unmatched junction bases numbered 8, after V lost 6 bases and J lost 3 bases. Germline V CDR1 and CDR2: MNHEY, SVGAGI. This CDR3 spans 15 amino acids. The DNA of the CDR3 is TGTGCCAGCAGACTCGAGCGGGAGGGCCGCTACGAGCAGTACTTC. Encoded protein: CASRLEREGRYEQYF.

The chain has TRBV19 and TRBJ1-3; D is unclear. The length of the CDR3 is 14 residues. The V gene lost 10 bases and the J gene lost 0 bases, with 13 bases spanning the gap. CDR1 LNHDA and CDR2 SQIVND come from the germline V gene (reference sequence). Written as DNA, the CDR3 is TGTGCCACCTTAAAGGCAGGCTCTGGAAACACCATATATTTT. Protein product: CATLKAGSGNTIYF.

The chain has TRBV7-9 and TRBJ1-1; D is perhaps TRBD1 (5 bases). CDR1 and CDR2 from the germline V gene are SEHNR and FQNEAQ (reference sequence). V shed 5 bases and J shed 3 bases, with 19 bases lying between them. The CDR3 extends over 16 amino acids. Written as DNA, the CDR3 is TGTGCCAGCAGCCCTGGGGGGAGACGGTTCGACACTGAAGCTTTCTTT. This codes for CASSPGGRRFDTEAFF.

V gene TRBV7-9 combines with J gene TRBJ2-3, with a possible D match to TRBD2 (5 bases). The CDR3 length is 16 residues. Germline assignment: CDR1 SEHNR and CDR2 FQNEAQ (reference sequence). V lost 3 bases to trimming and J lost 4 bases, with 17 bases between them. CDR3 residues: CASSFSSTAIPDTQYF. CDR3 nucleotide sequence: TGTGCCAGCAGCTTCTCTAGCACGGCAATTCCAGATACGCAGTATTTT.

CDR3 residues: CASQGTISYGYTF. The DNA of the CDR3 is TGTGCCAGCCAAGGGACAATTAGTTATGGCTACACCTTC. The V gene is TRBV28, the J gene TRBJ1-2; D perhaps matches TRBD1 (6 bases). Germline assignment: CDR1 MDHEN and CDR2 SYDVKM. V dropped 8 bases and J dropped 5 bases, with 15 bases sitting between them. CDR3 length: 13 amino acids.

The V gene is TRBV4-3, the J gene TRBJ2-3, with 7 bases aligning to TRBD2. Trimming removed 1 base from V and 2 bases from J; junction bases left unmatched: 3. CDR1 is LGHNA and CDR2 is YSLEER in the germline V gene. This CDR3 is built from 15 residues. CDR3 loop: CASSQGGGYTDTQYF. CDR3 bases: TGCGCCAGCAGCCAAGGGGGGGGTTACACAGATACGCAGTATTTT.

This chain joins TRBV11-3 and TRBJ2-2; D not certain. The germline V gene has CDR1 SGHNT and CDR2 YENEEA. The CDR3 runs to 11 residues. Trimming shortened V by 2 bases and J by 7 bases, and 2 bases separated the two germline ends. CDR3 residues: CASSLLGELFF. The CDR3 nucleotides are TGTGCCAGCAGCTTACTCGGGGAGCTGTTTTTT.

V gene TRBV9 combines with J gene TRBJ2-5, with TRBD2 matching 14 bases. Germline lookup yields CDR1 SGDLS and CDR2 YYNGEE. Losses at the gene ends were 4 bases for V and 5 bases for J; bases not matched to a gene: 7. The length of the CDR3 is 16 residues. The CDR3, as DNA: TGTGCCAGCAGCTCCGGGACTAGCGGGAGCGGGGAGACCCAGTACTTC. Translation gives CASSSGTSGSGETQYF.

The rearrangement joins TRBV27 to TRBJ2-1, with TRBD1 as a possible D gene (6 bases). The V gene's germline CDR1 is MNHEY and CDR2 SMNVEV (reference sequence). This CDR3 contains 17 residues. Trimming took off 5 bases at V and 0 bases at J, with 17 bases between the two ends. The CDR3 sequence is CASSPIFQGSSYNEQFF. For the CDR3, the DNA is TGTGCCAGCAGTCCGATTTTTCAGGGGAGCTCCTACAATGAGCAGTTCTTC.

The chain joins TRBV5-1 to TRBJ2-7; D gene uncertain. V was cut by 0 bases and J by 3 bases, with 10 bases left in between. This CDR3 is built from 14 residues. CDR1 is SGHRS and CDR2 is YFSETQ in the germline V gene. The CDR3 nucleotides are TGCGCCAGCAGCTTGGGGCAGGTTAGCTACGAGCAGTACTTC. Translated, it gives CASSLGQVSYEQYF.

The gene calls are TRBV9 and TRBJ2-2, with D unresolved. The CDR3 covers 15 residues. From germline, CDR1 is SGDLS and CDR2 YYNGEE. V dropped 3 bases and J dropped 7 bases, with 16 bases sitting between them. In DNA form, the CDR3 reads TGTGCCAGCAGCGAAACCAAGCTGCCGGGCGGGGAGCTGTTTTTT. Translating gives CASSETKLPGGELFF. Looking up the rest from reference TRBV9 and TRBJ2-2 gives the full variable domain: DSGVTQTPKHLITATGQRVTLRCSPRSGDLSVYWYQQSLDQGLQFLIQYYNGEERAKGNILERFSAQQFPDLHSELNLSSLELGDSALYFCASSETKLPGGELFFGEGSRLTVL.

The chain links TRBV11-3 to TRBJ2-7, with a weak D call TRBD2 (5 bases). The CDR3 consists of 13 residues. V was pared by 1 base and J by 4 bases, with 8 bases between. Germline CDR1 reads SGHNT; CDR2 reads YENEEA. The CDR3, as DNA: TGTGCCAGCAGCTTAGGATCGGGATACGAGCAGTACTTC. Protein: CASSLGSGYEQYF.

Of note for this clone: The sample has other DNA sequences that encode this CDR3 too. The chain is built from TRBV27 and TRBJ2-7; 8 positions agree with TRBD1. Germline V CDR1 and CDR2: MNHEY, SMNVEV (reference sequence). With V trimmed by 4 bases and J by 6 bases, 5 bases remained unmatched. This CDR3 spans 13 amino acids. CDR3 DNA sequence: TGTGCCAGCAGTTCCGGACAGGGTTTCGAGCAGTACTTC. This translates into CASSSGQGFEQYF.

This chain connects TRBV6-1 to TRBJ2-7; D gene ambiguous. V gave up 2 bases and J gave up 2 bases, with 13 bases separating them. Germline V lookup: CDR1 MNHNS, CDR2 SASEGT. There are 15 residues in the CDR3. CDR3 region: CASSEPYLGTYEQYF. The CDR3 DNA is TGTGCCAGCAGTGAACCCTATTTGGGGACCTACGAGCAGTACTTC.

The CDR3: CASSQTATNEKLFF. In DNA form, the CDR3 reads TGTGCCAGCAGCCAGACAGCAACTAATGAAAAACTGTTTTTT. The V call is TRBV7-9, the J call TRBJ1-4; a possible D gene is TRBD1 (5 bases). The CDR3 is 14 amino acids. Germline V CDR1 and CDR2: SEHNR, FQNEAQ (reference sequence). Between the trimmed V and J ends, which lost 5 bases and 0 bases, there was a span of 7 bases.

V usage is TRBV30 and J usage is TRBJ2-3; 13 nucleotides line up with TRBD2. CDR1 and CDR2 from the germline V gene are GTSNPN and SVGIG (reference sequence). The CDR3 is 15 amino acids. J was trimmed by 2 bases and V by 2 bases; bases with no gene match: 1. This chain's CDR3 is CAWSTSGRATDTQYF. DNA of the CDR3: TGTGCCTGGAGTACTAGCGGGAGGGCCACAGATACGCAGTATTTT.

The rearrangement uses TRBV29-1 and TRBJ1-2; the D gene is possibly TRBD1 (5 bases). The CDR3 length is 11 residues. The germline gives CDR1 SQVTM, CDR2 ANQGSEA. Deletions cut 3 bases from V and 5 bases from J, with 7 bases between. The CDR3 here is CSVEGGYGYTF. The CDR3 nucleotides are TGCAGCGTTGAGGGGGGTTATGGCTACACCTTC.

The CDR3 DNA reads TGTGCCAGCAGTACAGGCTCTGGAAACACCATATATTTT. It is translated as CASSTGSGNTIYF. The rearrangement uses TRBV11-3 and TRBJ1-3, with a tentative D call TRBD1 (5 bases). The CDR3 is made up of 13 amino acids. Trimming pared 6 bases from V and 0 bases from J, leaving 6 bases between. Germline values: CDR1 SGHNT, CDR2 YENEEA.

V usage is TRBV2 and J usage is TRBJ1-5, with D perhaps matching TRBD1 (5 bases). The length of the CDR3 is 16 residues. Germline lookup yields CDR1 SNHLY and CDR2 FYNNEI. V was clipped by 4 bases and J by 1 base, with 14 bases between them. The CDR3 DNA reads TGTGCCAGCAGTGGGTACTTAGGGGCCAGCAATCAGCCCCAGCATTTT. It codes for CASSGYLGASNQPQHF.